These 25 T cell receptor beta chains were all obtained from the same sample, sequenced in a study of T cells and Merkel cell carcinoma outcomes. Sequenced by immunoSEQ multiplex PCR; TCRdb stores in-frame clones only, minus some. The repertoire holds about 3,000 clones, with over 60% as singletons. The specimen was tumor tissue from Merkel cell carcinoma. The source of these receptors is a human donor with Merkel cell carcinoma.

V and J are TRBV9 and TRBJ2-1, with a tentative D call TRBD2 (6 bases). This CDR3 comprises 15 residues. V dropped 4 bases and J dropped 1 base, with 12 bases sitting between them. Germline V gene data show CDR1 as SGDLS and CDR2 as YYNGEE. CDR3 amino acids: CASSPQAGSYNEQFF. The CDR3, as DNA: TGTGCCAGCAGCCCCCAGGCGGGGTCCTACAATGAGCAGTTCTTC.

The V gene is TRBV28, the J gene TRBJ1-1; 9 nucleotides agree with TRBD1. Germline lookup yields CDR1 MDHEN and CDR2 SYDVKM. The V and J ends lost 5 bases and 7 bases, in that order; junction bases with no gene match: 2. The CDR3 is made up of 12 amino acids. CDR3 DNA sequence: TGTGCCAGCAGTAGACAGGGGGGTGAAGCTTTCTTT. Translation gives CASSRQGGEAFF.

Only a few counts were recorded for this clone. The chain combines TRBV10-3 with TRBJ2-1; D gene unclear. CDR3 length: 16 residues. V was pared by 4 bases and J by 3 bases, with 16 bases between. The germline CDR1 and CDR2 sequences are ENHRY and SYGVKD. The CDR3 here is CAISVGGEEIYNEQFF. DNA for the CDR3: TGTGCCATCAGTGTGGGTGGGGAAGAAATCTACAATGAGCAGTTCTTC.

In its sample, this clone was seen a few times. The chain carries TRBV7-9 and TRBJ1-1; D is possibly TRBD1 (5 bases). Trimming shortened V by 5 bases and J by 4 bases, and 14 bases separated the two germline ends. There are 14 residues in the CDR3. Germline values: CDR1 SEHNR, CDR2 FQNEAQ (reference sequence). The DNA of the CDR3 is TGTGCCAGCAGCCTAGTGGGGGGTTTCACTGAAGCTTTCTTT. Protein sequence: CASSLVGGFTEAFF. Variable domain in full (rest from reference TRBV7-9 and TRBJ1-1): DTGVSQNPRHKITKRGQNVTFRCDPISEHNRLYWYRQTLGQGPEFLTYFQNEAQLEKSRLLSDRFSAERPKGSFSTLEIQRTEQGDSAMYLCASSLVGGFTEAFFGQGTRLTVV.

The V and J genes are TRBV5-1 and TRBJ2-1, with 7 bases matching TRBD1. This CDR3 is 12 amino acids long. Germline CDR1 SGHRS, CDR2 YFSETQ. Trimming at V came to 8 bases and at J to 14 bases, leaving 13 bases not matched to a gene. The CDR3 protein is CARGPTGFPEFF. In DNA form, the CDR3 reads TGCGCCAGGGGACCGACAGGGTTCCCCGAGTTCTTC.

This clone was found once. This chain links TRBV18 with TRBJ2-5; D perhaps matches TRBD2 (5 bases). V lost 2 bases, J lost 4 bases, and 17 bases lay in between. Germline loops: CDR1 KGHSH, CDR2 LQKENI. This CDR3 has 16 residues. This chain's CDR3 is CASSPASRGPTETQYF. The CDR3 DNA reads as TGTGCCAGCTCACCAGCGTCGCGCGGGCCAACAGAGACCCAGTACTTC.

This clone occurred once. The CDR3, as DNA: TGTGCCAGCAGTGAAAGTGTAGTCAGGGGGAACTATGGCTACACCTTC. It encodes CASSESVVRGNYGYTF. V gene TRBV2 combines with J gene TRBJ1-2, with 7 bases that match TRBD1. This CDR3 has 16 residues. V was clipped by 2 bases and J by 2 bases; unmatched bases: 8. Germline CDR1 and CDR2: SNHLY and FYNNEI.

The chain recombines TRBV6-1 with TRBJ2-5; 7 bases fit TRBD1. Germline loops: CDR1 MNHNS, CDR2 SASEGT. The CDR3 covers 13 residues. Unmatched junction bases numbered 2, after V lost 5 bases and J lost 2 bases. The CDR3 region has the DNA TGTGCCAGCAGTCTCAGGGGGCAAGAGACCCAGTACTTC. This gives the protein CASSLRGQETQYF.

The CDR3 DNA is TGCGCCAGCAGCTTGGCTGGGACAGGATATCAGCCCCAGCATTTT. This translates into CASSLAGTGYQPQHF. This chain joins TRBV5-1 and TRBJ1-5; 8 bases are a match to TRBD1. V gave up 0 bases and J gave up 5 bases; unmatched junction bases: 4. In germline, CDR1 is SGHRS, CDR2 YFSETQ. The CDR3 loop spans 15 amino acids.

Note on this clone: The sample carries other DNA sequences with the same CDR3. For the CDR3, the DNA is TGCGCCAGCAGCCAAGGGACTAGCGGGGTGAATGAGCAGTTCTTC. Translated, it gives CASSQGTSGVNEQFF. This chain links TRBV4-1 with TRBJ2-1; 12 nucleotides line up with TRBD2. There are 15 residues in the CDR3. Germline lookup yields CDR1 MGHRA and CDR2 YSYEKL. V shed 1 base, J shed 7 bases, and the junction held 2 bases outside the gene matches.

Only a few counts were recorded for this clone. The genes are TRBV7-6 and TRBJ2-7; 9 bases fit TRBD1. The CDR3 totals 14 residues. The trim removed 5 bases at V and 2 bases at J, leaving 4 bases unmatched. Germline loops: CDR1 SGHVS, CDR2 FNYEAQ. The CDR3 loop reads CASSKGQGTYEQYF. The CDR3 DNA is TGTGCCAGCAGCAAGGGACAGGGAACCTACGAGCAGTACTTC.

CDR3 amino acids: CASSSVPGAAFEQFF. CDR3 nucleotide sequence: TGTGCCAGCAGTTCGGTACCCGGGGCCGCATTCGAGCAGTTCTTC. The V and J genes are TRBV6-5 and TRBJ2-1, with D possibly called TRBD1 or TRBD2 (5 bases each). Trimming shortened V by 4 bases and J by 10 bases, and 20 bases separated the two germline ends. The CDR3 covers 15 residues. Germline CDR1 MNHEY, CDR2 SVGAGI.

V is TRBV28 and J is TRBJ1-5, with D tentatively TRBD1 (5 bases). This CDR3 spans 13 amino acids. Germline V gives CDR1 MDHEN, CDR2 SYDVKM. V was pared by 5 bases and J by 11 bases, with 16 bases between. In DNA form, the CDR3 reads TGTGCCAGCAGTCCCGACAGTCGCGTGACCCAGCATTTT. Translated: CASSPDSRVTQHF. Based on the CDR3 plus reference TRBV28 and TRBJ1-5, the full variable domain is DVKVTQSSRYLVKRTGEKVFLECVQDMDHENMFWYRQDPGLGLRLIYFSYDVKMKEKGDIPEGYSVSREKKERFSLILESASTNQTSMYLCASSPDSRVTQHFGDGTRLSIL.

The chain links TRBV5-1 to TRBJ1-6; D is unresolved. Germline V CDR1 and CDR2: SGHRS, YFSETQ. Deletions cut 0 bases from V and 7 bases from J, with 8 bases between. This CDR3 contains 14 residues. The CDR3 nucleotides are TGCGCCAGCAGCTTGGGGAGTGGCAATTCACCCCTCCACTTT. Its translation: CASSLGSGNSPLHF.

This chain links TRBV6-5 with TRBJ1-2, with D unresolved. Germline lookup yields CDR1 MNHEY and CDR2 SVGAGI. The V and J ends lost 2 bases and 2 bases respectively, with 6 bases between them. This CDR3 is 13 amino acids long. The CDR3 sequence is CASSYLGNYGYTF. Here the CDR3 DNA reads TGTGCCAGCAGTTACCTCGGCAACTATGGCTACACCTTC.

A note on this clone: The junction departs from the called germline gene at one end, perhaps through a read error. CDR3 loop: CASSLGRSSYEQYF. The CDR3 DNA is TGTGCCAGTAGCTTGGGCAGAAGCTCCTACGAGCAGTACTTC. The chain joins TRBV5-5 to TRBJ2-7, with D unresolved. The CDR3 covers 14 residues. In germline, CDR1 is SGHKS, CDR2 YYEKEE (reference sequence).

In its sample, this clone was seen a few times. The chain uses TRBV2 and TRBJ1-1; D is uncertain. V gave up 6 bases and J gave up 1 base, with 6 bases separating them. CDR1 is SNHLY and CDR2 is FYNNEI in the germline V gene. This CDR3 is built from 12 residues. CDR3 amino acids: CASSLTNTEAFF. CDR3 nucleotides: TGTGCCAGCAGCCTCACGAACACTGAAGCTTTCTTT.

As concerns this clone: One junction end does not reproduce the germline sequence, and a read error may be involved. The gene calls are TRBV2 and TRBJ2-2; D is unresolved. Germline CDR1 and CDR2: SNHLY and FYNNEI. The CDR3 extends over 11 amino acids. The CDR3: CAIGWSGELFF. The CDR3 bases are TGTGCCATCGGGTGGTCCGGAGAGCTGTTTTTT.

The rearrangement joins TRBV2 to TRBJ2-1; D may be TRBD2 (5 bases). Germline CDR1 is SNHLY and CDR2 is FYNNEI. Trimming cost V 8 bases and J 4 bases, with 15 bases left between them. This CDR3 comprises 14 residues. Here the CDR3 reads CASLSDGVYNEQFF. CDR3 in DNA: TGTGCCAGCCTTTCTGACGGGGTATACAATGAGCAGTTCTTC.

The V and J genes are TRBV10-3 and TRBJ2-1; weak D call: TRBD1 (5 bases). Per germline, CDR1 ENHRY and CDR2 SYGVKD. Trimming took off 2 bases at V and 5 bases at J, with 13 bases between the two ends. The CDR3 has 15 amino acids. The CDR3: CAISEGWGSDNEQFF. The CDR3 DNA reads TGTGCCATCAGTGAGGGATGGGGCAGCGACAATGAGCAGTTCTTC.

The chain carries TRBV4-3 and TRBJ1-1; a weak D match, TRBD1 (5 bases). CDR1 LGHNA and CDR2 YSLEER come from the germline V gene. This CDR3 is built from 12 residues. Trimming left V 4 bases short and J 10 bases short, with 13 bases between. The CDR3 loop is CASSPTLGGAFF. In nucleotides, the CDR3 is TGCGCCAGCAGCCCGACACTCGGGGGAGCTTTCTTT.

The genes are TRBV4-1 and TRBJ1-2; D not resolved. Germline CDR1 reads MGHRA; CDR2 reads YSYEKL. There are 11 residues in the CDR3. V lost 5 bases and J lost 6, with 7 bases in between. The CDR3 bases are TGCGCCAGCAGCGGAGCAGATGGCTACACCTTC. This translates into CASSGADGYTF.

The V gene is TRBV2, the J gene TRBJ2-7; 7 nucleotides align to TRBD2. Germline V gene lookup returns CDR1 SNHLY and CDR2 FYNNEI. The J segment lost 6 bases and the V segment lost 5 bases, leaving 13 bases of the junction unmatched. The CDR3 is made up of 15 amino acids. The chain's CDR3 is CASSRLASSGGEQYF. The DNA for the CDR3 is TGTGCCAGCAGTAGACTAGCATCCAGCGGAGGCGAGCAGTACTTC.

The chain has TRBV11-3 and TRBJ1-6; D not certain. The germline V and J ends were trimmed by 3 bases and 7 bases, with 10 bases remaining between them. Germline V CDR1 and CDR2: SGHNT, YENEEA. The CDR3 is 14 residues long. CDR3 loop: CASSFGFGNSPLHF. CDR3 nucleotides: TGTGCCAGCAGCTTCGGGTTTGGAAATTCACCCCTCCACTTT.

This chain joins TRBV28 and TRBJ1-6; the D is unclear. Germline V gives CDR1 MDHEN, CDR2 SYDVKM. Trimming removed 7 bases at V and 4 bases at J, with 11 bases between. The CDR3 spans 14 residues. In nucleotides, the CDR3 is TGTGCCAGCACCCTACAGTCGTATAATTCACCCCTCCACTTT. This gives the protein CASTLQSYNSPLHF.